These T cell receptor beta chains were read from a single sample in a study of radiation and T cells in renal cell carcinoma. The protocol was immunoSEQ multiplex PCR, while the TCRdb copy is restricted to in-frame clones and leaves out a portion. The repertoire holds over 30,000 clones, roughly 80% seen once, with around a third in the top ten. Sample: blood, taken from a patient whose treatment included radiotherapy and nephrectomy. The receptors shown here come from a man in his 60s with renal cell carcinoma. Each CDR3 is given without its conserved first and last residue.

len	v_gene	CDR3aa
13	TRBV7-2	ASSPGASGGPRQF
11	TRBV11-3	ASSLDGLDTQY
14	TRBV4-3	ASSQDGSGTQETQY
10	TRBV2	ASRPDSYEQY
16	TRBV4-1	ASSQHTTGGGASYEQY
13	TRBV19	ASSPTSGATYEQY
15	TRBV13	ASSSRDRGTYNSPLH
13	TRBV5-1	ASSLEGTGYNEQF
13	TRBV9	ASSFGTSGSNEQF
11	TRBV19	ASTPRGANIQY
10	TRBV5-6	ASSLNTGELF
13	TRBV18	ASSPDRGGNQPQH
15	TRBV10-3	AISDSGGRKIYNEQF
13	TRBV5-4	ASSFSGSSYNEQF
13	TRBV2	ASSVGGRAYDTQY
12	TRBV28	ASSPLSGAYEQY
13	TRBV14	ASSQGATSTDTQY
12	TRBV14	ASSRDRGPDTQY
13	TRBV11-2	ASSLDAGGADTQY
12	TRBV18	ASSPGGEWKPQH
14	TRBV5-1	ASSAGGVRAKNIQY
13	TRBV6-5	ASSLPYQGGYEQY
13	TRBV18	ASSPYRGSMETQY
13	TRBV7-9	ASSLNLGSGYEQY
11	TRBV7-2	ASVLEAGNTIY
11	TRBV7-3	ASSLPGWTEAF
12	TRBV5-1	ASSYGQGAYIQY
11	TRBV2	ASSEVGEGKLF
12	TRBV4-3	ASSQAAGINEQF
14	TRBV6-7	ASRKISGFTYNEQF
12	TRBV28	ASSPLRDRETQY
11	TRBV10-1	ASSESVGRAQY
13	TRBV2	ASSRRADAKNIQY
15	TRBV19	ASSIDARTGLNYGYT
15	TRBV7-2	ASSLGGLGGLIYGYT
12	TRBV15	ATSLNDNPYGYT
12	TRBV30	AWRTGAPNQPQH
12	TRBV7-2	ASSVRRAPDTQY
10	TRBV14	ASSWFGETQY
13	TRBV7-2	ASSPSGTSSRQQF
11	TRBV7-6	ASSLGSDSPLH
12	TRBV7-2	ASSLAVITDTQY
13	TRBV5-1	ASSLGQGVYNEQF
13	TRBV4-1	ASSQDYRGPRKLF
14	TRBV27	ASTEGLAGLVDEQF
10	TRBV29-1	SVVGNSYEQY
13	TRBV5-1	ASSPYGQGGDIQY
11	TRBV9	ASSGDPRETQY
14	TRBV27	ASSLRGRGSQETQY
13	TRBV7-2	ASSLDRGGTGELF
13	TRBV6-6	ASSPRQGAAYEQY
12	TRBV7-2	ASSQGWDSYEQY